This entry lists 11 T cell receptor beta chains sequenced from one sample in a study of T cells in Graves' hyperthyroidism and ophthalmopathy. TCR beta CDR3 regions were amplified from RNA transcripts. RT-PCR in the first round (using the HTBI primer set) targeted the TCR CDR3. MiXCR, applied by TCRdb to the multiplex PCR reads, yields one record per CDR3 protein. The top ten clones hold about a third of a sample with about 680,000 distinct CDR3 sequences, under 45% of them seen once. The material sequenced was blood. Source of these receptors: a woman aged 35 to 49 with Graves' hyperthyroidism.

This chain's CDR3 is CATSSVPRASLSGANVLTF. DNA of the CDR3: TGTGCCACCAGCAGCGTTCCTCGGGCCTCCCTTTCTGGGGCCAACGTCCTGACTTTC. The chain combines TRBV15 with TRBJ2-6; D gene uncertain. Germline V CDR1 and CDR2: LNHNV, YYDKDF (reference sequence). This CDR3 is 19 amino acids long. Trimming removed 3 bases from V and 1 base from J, with 19 bases in between.

This clonotype came up a few times. The chain combines TRBV9 with TRBJ2-2; 8 bases align to TRBD2. The CDR3 consists of 14 residues. The trim removed 4 bases at V and 9 bases at J, leaving 8 bases unmatched. From germline, CDR1 is SGDLS and CDR2 YYNGEE. The CDR3 reads CASSSSGGHRELFF. The CDR3 DNA follows: TGTGCCAGCAGCTCCTCGGGGGGGCACCGGGAGCTGTTTTTT.

CDR3 nucleotides: TGCGCCAGCAGCCAAGAGGTTAGGATAGCTGGGGCCAACGTCCTGACTTTC. This sequence encodes CASSQEVRIAGANVLTF. The chain combines TRBV4-3 with TRBJ2-6; D not certain. Trimming pared 0 bases from V and 2 bases from J, leaving 11 bases between. There are 17 residues in the CDR3. CDR1 is LGHNA, CDR2 YSLEER, per germline.

To note about this clonotype: This may arise from a read error, as a much more abundant clone is one base away. The V call is TRBV19, the J call TRBJ1-2, with TRBD1 matching 7 bases. The germline gives CDR1 LNHDA, CDR2 SQIVND (reference sequence). CDR3 size: 14 residues. The CDR3 DNA reads as TGTGCCAGTAGTACGATCACAGGGGTAGTTGGCCACACCTTC. Translated: CASSTITGVVGHTF. Using reference TRBV19 and TRBJ1-2 for the parts outside the CDR3, the full variable domain is DGGITQSPKYLFRKEGQNVTLSCEQNLNHDAMYWYRQDPGQGLRLIYYSQIVNDFQKGDIAEGYSVSREKKESFPLTVTSAQKNPTAFYLCASSTITGVVGHTFGSGTRLTVV.

The genes are TRBV6-2 or TRBV6-3 and TRBJ1-1, with unresolved D. CDR3 length: 15 amino acids. Germline V gene sequence: CDR1 MNHEY, CDR2 SVGEGT. V lost 4 bases and J lost 0, with 12 bases in between. Written as DNA, the CDR3 is TGTGCCAGCAGTTCACTCGCGACACTGAACACTGAAGCTTTCTTT. It is translated as CASSSLATLNTEAFF.

The rearrangement uses TRBV19 and TRBJ1-1, with D unresolved. Trimming left V 6 bases short and J 8 bases short, with 13 bases between. This CDR3 contains 12 residues. Germline loops: CDR1 LNHDA, CDR2 SQIVND (reference sequence). CDR3 nucleotide sequence: TGTGCCAGTAGCCCCACCCCAGGAGAAGCTTTCTTT. Residues: CASSPTPGEAFF.

This clonotype was found many times. The gene calls are TRBV24-1 and TRBJ1-5; D remains ambiguous. Per the germline V gene, CDR1 is KGHDR and CDR2 is SFDVKD. The CDR3 contains 14 residues. V lost 2 bases and J 5 bases, leaving 9 bases between the germline ends. In DNA, the CDR3 is TGTGCCACCAGTGATTACGGCGATTATCAGCCCCAGCATTTT. This gives the protein CATSDYGDYQPQHF.

This clonotype was counted at least ten times. V usage is TRBV7-9 and J usage is TRBJ1-5, with a tentative D call TRBD1 (5 bases). V lost 3 bases to trimming and J lost 6 bases, with 15 bases between them. CDR1 is SEHNR, CDR2 FQNEAQ, per germline (reference sequence). The CDR3 consists of 15 residues. The CDR3 DNA reads as TGTGCCAGCAGCTTGGGGGACGGCGTGGGTCAGCCCCAGCATTTT. It specifies CASSLGDGVGQPQHF. The whole variable domain, filled in from reference TRBV7-9 and TRBJ1-5, reads DTGVSQNPRHKITKRGQNVTFRCDPISEHNRLYWYRQTLGQGPEFLTYFQNEAQLEKSRLLSDRFSAERPKGSFSTLEIQRTEQGDSAMYLCASSLGDGVGQPQHFGDGTRLSIL.

The sample holds a few counts of this clonotype. The chain combines TRBV10-1 with TRBJ2-3; possibly TRBD2 for D (5 bases). Germline V gives CDR1 WNHNN, CDR2 SYGVQD (reference sequence). CDR3 size: 16 residues. The V gene lost 0 bases and the J gene lost 5 bases, with 15 bases spanning the gap. DNA of the CDR3: TGCGCCAGCAGTGAGTCGGACTCCATTGATCAAGATACGCAGTATTTT. As protein: CASSESDSIDQDTQYF.

Turning to this clonotype: In this CDR3 the conserved last residue, phenylalanine or tryptophan, is missing, so a read error is likely. The limits of the CDR3 on the DNA are not certain, so only TCRdb's listed CDR3 is given. The V gene is TRBV7-9, the J gene TRBJ2-7. Germline CDR1 is SEHNR and CDR2 is FQNEAQ (reference sequence). The CDR3 adds up to 8 amino acids, both ends counted. The CDR3 protein is CASSQGDG.

The sample holds many counts of this clonotype. CDR3 nucleotides: TGCAGCGTTAGGGCAGCGGGGGGCTCAGATACGCAGTATTTT. Amino acids: CSVRAAGGSDTQYF. This chain joins TRBV29-1 and TRBJ2-3, with 9 bases lining up with TRBD2. The CDR3 loop spans 14 amino acids. The V and J ends lost 5 bases and 4 bases, in that order; junction bases with no gene match: 7. Germline V lookup: CDR1 SQVTM, CDR2 ANQGSEA.